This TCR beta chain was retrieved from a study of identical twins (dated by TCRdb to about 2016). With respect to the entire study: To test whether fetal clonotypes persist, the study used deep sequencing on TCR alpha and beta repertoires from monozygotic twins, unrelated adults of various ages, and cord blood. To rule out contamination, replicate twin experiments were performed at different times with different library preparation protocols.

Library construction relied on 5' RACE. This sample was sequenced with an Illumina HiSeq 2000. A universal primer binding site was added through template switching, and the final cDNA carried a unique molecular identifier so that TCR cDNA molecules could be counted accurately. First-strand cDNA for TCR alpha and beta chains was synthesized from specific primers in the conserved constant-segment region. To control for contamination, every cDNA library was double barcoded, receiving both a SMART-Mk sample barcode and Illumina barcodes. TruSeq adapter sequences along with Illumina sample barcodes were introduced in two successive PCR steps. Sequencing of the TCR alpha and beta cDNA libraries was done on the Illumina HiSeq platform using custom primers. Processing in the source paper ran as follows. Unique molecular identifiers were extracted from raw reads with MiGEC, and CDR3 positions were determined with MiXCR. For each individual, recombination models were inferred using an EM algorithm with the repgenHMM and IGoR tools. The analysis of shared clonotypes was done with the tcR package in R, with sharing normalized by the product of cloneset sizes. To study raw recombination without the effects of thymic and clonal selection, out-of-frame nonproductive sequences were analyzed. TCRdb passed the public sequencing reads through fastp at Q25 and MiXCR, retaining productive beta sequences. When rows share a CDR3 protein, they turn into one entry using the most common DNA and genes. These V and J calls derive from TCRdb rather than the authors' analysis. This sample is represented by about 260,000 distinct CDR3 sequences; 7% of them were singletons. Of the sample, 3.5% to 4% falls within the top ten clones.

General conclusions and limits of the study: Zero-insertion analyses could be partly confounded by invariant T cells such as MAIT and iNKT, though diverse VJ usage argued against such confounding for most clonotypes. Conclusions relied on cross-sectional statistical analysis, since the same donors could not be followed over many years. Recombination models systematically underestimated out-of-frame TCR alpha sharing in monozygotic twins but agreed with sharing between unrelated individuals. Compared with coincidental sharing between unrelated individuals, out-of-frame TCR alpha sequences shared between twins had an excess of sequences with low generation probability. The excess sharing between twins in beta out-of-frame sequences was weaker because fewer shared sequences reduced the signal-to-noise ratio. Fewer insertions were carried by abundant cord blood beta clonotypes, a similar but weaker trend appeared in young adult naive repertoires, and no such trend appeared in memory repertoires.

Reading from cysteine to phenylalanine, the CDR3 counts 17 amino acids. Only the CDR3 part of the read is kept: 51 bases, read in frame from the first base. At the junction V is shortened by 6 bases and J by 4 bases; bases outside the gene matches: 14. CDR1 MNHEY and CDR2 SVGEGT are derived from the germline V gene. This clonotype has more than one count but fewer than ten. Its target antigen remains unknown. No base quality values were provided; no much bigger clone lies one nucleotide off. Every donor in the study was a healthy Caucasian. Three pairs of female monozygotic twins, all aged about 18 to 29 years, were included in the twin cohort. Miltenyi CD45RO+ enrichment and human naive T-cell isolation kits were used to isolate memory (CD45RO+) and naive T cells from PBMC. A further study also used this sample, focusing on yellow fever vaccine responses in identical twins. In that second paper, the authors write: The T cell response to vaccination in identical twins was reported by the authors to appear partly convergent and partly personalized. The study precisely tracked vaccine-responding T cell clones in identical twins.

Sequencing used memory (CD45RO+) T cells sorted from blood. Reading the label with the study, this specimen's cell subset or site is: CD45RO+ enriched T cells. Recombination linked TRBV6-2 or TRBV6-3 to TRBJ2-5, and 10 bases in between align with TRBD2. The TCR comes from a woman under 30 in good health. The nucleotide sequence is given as TGTGCCAGCAGCTCTTTCTTAAAGCGGGAGGGCCCAGAGACCCAGTACTTC. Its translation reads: CASSSFLKREGPETQYF.